This T cell receptor (beta chain) was recovered during a study of shared clonotypes between healthy human individuals. Whole-study findings and limits: Naive subsets, compared against memory subsets, generally had larger estimated richness values. Generation probabilities of non-shared clonotypes were lower (relative to those shared by all four donors).

Naive CD8 cells lacked CD45RO and underwent positive selection for CCR7, leaving out terminally differentiated effector memory CD45RA+ cells. A word on this clone: The antigen is unknown.

The table came from immunoSEQ multiplex PCR; TCRdb's copy has only in-frame clones and leaves some out. The sample lists about 2 million clones; around 96% were seen once. Material for sequencing was naive CD8+ T cells sorted from blood. The sequence came from a man aged 18-30 years in good health.

This CDR3 is CASSLEIGTYEQYF. Written as DNA, the CDR3 is TGTGCCAGCAGCTTAGAGATCGGTACCTACGAGCAGTACTTC. The chain employs TRBV7-9 and TRBJ2-7, with D unresolved. The CDR3 is 14 residues long. Trimming cost V 1 base and J 2 bases, with 9 bases left between them. CDR1 is SEHNR, CDR2 FQNEAQ, per germline (reference sequence).